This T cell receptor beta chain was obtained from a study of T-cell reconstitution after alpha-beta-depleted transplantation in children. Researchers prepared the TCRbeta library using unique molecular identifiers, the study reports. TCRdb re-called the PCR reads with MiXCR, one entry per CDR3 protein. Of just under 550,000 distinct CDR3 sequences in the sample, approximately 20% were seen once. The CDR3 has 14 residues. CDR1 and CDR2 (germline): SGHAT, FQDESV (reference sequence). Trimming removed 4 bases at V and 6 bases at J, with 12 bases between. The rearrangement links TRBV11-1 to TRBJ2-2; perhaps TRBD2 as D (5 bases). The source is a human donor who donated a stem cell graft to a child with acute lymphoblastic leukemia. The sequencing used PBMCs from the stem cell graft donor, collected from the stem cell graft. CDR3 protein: CASSSQGSPGELFF. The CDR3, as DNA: TGTGCCAGCAGCTCCCAAGGGAGCCCCGGGGAGCTGTTTTTT.